This TCR beta chain came from a study of blood T cell repertoires in COVID-19. Study-wide background: The cDNA or gDNA used as material had been derived from T cells, B-cell-depleted T cells, or PBMCs.

The CDR3 has 13 residues. CDR1 is SGHTA and CDR2 is FQGNSA in the germline V gene. V gave up 5 bases and J gave up 6 bases; unmatched junction bases: 5. Original analysis: The authors estimated nucleated cell counts from reference gene primer amplification. Method: immunoSEQ multiplex PCR; TCRdb's copy keeps in-frame clones and lacks some. The DNA was the basis for D and trimming; V, J and clone size are from that table. Of some 150,000 clones in the sample, around 82% are singletons; the top ten hold less than 5.5%. The TCR sequence derives from a man between 60 and 75 years old with acute or convalescent COVID-19. The sequenced sample consisted of peripheral blood. The chain combines TRBV7-2 with TRBJ2-7; TRBD2 matches at 9 bases. CDR3 nucleotide sequence: TGTGCCAGCAGCGACGGGACTAGCCGCGAGCAGTACTTC. Encoded protein: CASSDGTSREQYF.